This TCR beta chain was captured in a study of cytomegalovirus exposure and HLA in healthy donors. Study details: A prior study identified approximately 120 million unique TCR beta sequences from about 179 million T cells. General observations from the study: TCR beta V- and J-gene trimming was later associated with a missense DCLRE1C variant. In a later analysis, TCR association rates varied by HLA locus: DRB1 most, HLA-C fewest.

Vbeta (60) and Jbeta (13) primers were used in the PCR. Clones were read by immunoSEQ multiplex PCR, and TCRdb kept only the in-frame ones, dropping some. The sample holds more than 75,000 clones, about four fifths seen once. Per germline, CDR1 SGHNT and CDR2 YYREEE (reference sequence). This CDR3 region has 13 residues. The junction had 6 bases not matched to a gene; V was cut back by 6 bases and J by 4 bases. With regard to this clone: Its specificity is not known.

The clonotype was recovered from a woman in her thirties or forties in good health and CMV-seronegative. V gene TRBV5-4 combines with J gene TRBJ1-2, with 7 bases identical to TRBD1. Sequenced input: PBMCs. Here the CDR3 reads CASNIQGTYGYTF. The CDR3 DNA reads TGTGCCAGCAACATACAGGGGACCTATGGCTACACCTTC.